Listed below are T cell receptor beta chains from one sample, sequenced in a study of T cells in Graves' hyperthyroidism and ophthalmopathy. TCRdb fed the multiplex PCR reads into MiXCR, producing one record per CDR3 protein. Here the sample spans around 340,000 distinct CDR3 sequences, 15% to 20% being singletons. Source material: blood. These receptors came from a woman aged 50 to 60 with Graves' hyperthyroidism. Each CDR3 is given with its conserved first and last residue. The D gene is left open where the match is weak. A row's size may be missing; if present it is once, few, many or a size class.

CDR3 DNA: TGTGCCAGCAGTCTCGCCGGGACAGGGGTTGGCTACACCTTC
CDR3 protein: CASSLAGTGVGYTF
V gene: TRBV27
D gene: TRBD1
clone size: .
J gene: TRBJ1-2

CDR3 DNA: TGTGCCAGCGCGGGCCTTGATAGCAATCAGCCCCAGCATTTT
CDR3 protein: CASAGLDSNQPQHF
V gene: TRBV18
D gene: .
clone size: many
J gene: TRBJ1-5

CDR3 DNA: TGTGCCAGCAGCGCAGGGACTAGCAGACTTTTCGAGCAGTACTTC
CDR3 protein: CASSAGTSRLFEQYF
V gene: TRBV6-1
D gene: TRBD2
clone size: many
J gene: TRBJ2-7

CDR3 DNA: TGTGCCAGCAGTTCTCAGGAAGATCAGCCCCAGCATTTT
CDR3 protein: CASSSQEDQPQHF
V gene: TRBV2
D gene: .
clone size: many
J gene: TRBJ1-5

CDR3 DNA: TGTGCCAGTAGCTCTGCGGGGGCCTACGAGCAGTACTTC
CDR3 protein: CASSSAGAYEQYF
V gene: TRBV19
D gene: TRBD2
clone size: few
J gene: TRBJ2-7

CDR3 DNA: TGTGCCAGTAGTATACACAGAGCCCCAACTAATGAAAAACTGTTTTTT
CDR3 protein: CASSIHRAPTNEKLFF
V gene: TRBV19
D gene: .
clone size: .
J gene: TRBJ1-4

CDR3 DNA: TGTGCCAGCAGCTTAGCTCCGGGAGAGGGGTACGAGCAGTACTTC
CDR3 protein: CASSLAPGEGYEQYF
V gene: TRBV7-2
D gene: .
clone size: .
J gene: TRBJ2-7

CDR3 DNA: TGTGCCAGCAGCCCTGGACAGCTCACTGAAGCTTTCTTT
CDR3 protein: CASSPGQLTEAFF
V gene: TRBV28
D gene: .
clone size: many
J gene: TRBJ1-1

CDR3 DNA: TGTGCCAGCAGCTTAGGTCTAGCGGGAGATTGGTCCTACAATGAGCAGTTCTTC
CDR3 protein: CASSLGLAGDWSYNEQFF
V gene: TRBV11-2
D gene: TRBD2
clone size: many
J gene: TRBJ2-1

CDR3 DNA: TGTGCCAGTAGTATACTCGGAGAGGCGGGAGGTGAGCAGTTCTTC
CDR3 protein: CASSILGEAGGEQFF
V gene: TRBV19
D gene: TRBD2
clone size: once
J gene: TRBJ2-1

CDR3 DNA: TGTGCCAGCAGTGCTGACCAGGAACAGCAAGTATCTTTCTTT
CDR3 protein: CASSADQEQQVSFF
V gene: TRBV7-6
D gene: .
clone size: few
J gene: TRBJ1-1

CDR3 DNA: TGTGCCAGCAGCTCCCGGCTTTCCACAGATACGCAGTATTTT
CDR3 protein: CASSSRLSTDTQYF
V gene: TRBV11-2
D gene: .
clone size: many
J gene: TRBJ2-3

CDR3 DNA: TGCGCCAGCAGATGGACGGGAGGGGGGGCCACAGATACGCAGTATTTT
CDR3 protein: CASRWTGGGATDTQYF
V gene: TRBV5-1
D gene: TRBD2
clone size: many
J gene: TRBJ2-3

CDR3 DNA: TGTGCCACCGCACCGGGAGAAAATCAGCCCCAGCATTTT
CDR3 protein: CATAPGENQPQHF
V gene: TRBV18
D gene: .
clone size: few
J gene: TRBJ1-5

CDR3 DNA: TGTGCCAGCAGCCGGGGCAGGGGAGCTTCACCCCTCCACTTT
CDR3 protein: CASSRGRGASPLHF
V gene: TRBV6-1
D gene: .
clone size: .
J gene: TRBJ1-6

CDR3 DNA: TGTGCCAGCAGCGACGATTACCAGGGAATTGGGAACACCGGGGAGCTGTTTTTT
CDR3 protein: CASSDDYQGIGNTGELFF
V gene: TRBV2
D gene: .
clone size: .
J gene: TRBJ2-2